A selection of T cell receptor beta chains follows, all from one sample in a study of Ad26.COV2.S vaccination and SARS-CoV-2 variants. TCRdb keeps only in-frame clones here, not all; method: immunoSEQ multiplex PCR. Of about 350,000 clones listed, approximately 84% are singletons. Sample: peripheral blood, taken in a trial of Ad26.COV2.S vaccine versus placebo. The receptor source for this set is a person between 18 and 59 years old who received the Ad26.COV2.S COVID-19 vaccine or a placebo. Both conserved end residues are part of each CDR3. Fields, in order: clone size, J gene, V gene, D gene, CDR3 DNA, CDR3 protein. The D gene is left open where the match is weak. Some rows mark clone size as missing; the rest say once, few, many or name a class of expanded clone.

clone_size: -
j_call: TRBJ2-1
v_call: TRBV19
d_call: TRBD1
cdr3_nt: TGTGCCAGTACGCCCGTGGACAGGGGGCCGAATGAGCAGTTCTTC
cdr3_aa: CASTPVDRGPNEQFF

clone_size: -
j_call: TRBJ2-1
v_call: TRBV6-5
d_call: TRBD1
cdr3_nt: TGTGCCAGCAGTCGACAGGGGGTAAATGAGCAGTTCTTC
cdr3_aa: CASSRQGVNEQFF

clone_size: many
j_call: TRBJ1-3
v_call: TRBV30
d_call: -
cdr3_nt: TGTGCCTGGCCCAGGGTCCTAGGGGCGCGTGAGGGTGGAAACACCATATATTTT
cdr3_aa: CAWPRVLGAREGGNTIYF

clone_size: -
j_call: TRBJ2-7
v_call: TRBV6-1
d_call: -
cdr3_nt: TGTGCCAGCAGTGATTTGACACGGGGGTCCTCCTACGAGCAGTACTTC
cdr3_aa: CASSDLTRGSSYEQYF

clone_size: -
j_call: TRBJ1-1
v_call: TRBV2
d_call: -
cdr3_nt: TGTGCCAGCAGAATACAGAGCACTGAAGCTTTCTTT
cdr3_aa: CASRIQSTEAFF

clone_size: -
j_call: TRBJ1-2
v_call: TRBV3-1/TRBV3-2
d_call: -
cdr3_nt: TGTGCCAGCAGCCAAGATGAACGACGACCGAGTCTCTATGGCTACACCTTC
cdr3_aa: CASSQDERRPSLYGYTF

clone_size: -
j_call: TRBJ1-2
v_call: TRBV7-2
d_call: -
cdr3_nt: TGTGCCAGCAGCTTAGTAGGGGACAAGTCTAACTATGGCTACACCTTC
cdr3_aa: CASSLVGDKSNYGYTF

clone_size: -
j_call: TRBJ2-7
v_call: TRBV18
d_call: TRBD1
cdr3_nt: TGTGCCAGCTCGCCTCGGGACAGGGACTTCGAGCAGTACTTC
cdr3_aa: CASSPRDRDFEQYF

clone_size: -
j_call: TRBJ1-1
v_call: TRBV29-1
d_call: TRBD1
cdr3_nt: TGCAGCGTTGAAAAAGCCGGGACAGATAAAGCTTTCTTT
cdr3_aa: CSVEKAGTDKAFF

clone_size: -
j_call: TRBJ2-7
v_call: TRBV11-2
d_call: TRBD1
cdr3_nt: TGTGCCAGCAGCCGGGACAGGCTAACCTACGAGCAGTACTTC
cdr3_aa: CASSRDRLTYEQYF

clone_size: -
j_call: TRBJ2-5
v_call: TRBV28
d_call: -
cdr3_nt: TGTGCCAGCACCCCGGGACCGTATTCGGGAGAGACCCAGTACTTC
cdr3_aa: CASTPGPYSGETQYF

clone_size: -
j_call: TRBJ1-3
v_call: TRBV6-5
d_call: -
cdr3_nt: TGTGCCAGCAGTATTACAGGGTCCGGAAACACCATATATTTT
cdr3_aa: CASSITGSGNTIYF

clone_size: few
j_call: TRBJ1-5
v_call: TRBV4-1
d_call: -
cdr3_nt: TGCGCCAGCAGATCCGTCAAGTATAGCAATCAGCCCCAGCATTTT
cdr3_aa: CASRSVKYSNQPQHF

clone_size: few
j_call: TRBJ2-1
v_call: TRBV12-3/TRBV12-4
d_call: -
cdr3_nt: TGTGCCAGCAATTCAGGACTGGACAATGAGCAGTTCTTC
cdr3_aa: CASNSGLDNEQFF

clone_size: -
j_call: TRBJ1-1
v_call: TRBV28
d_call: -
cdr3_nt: TGTGCCAGCGAAGGGCGGAGGGTGAACACTGAAGCTTTCTTT
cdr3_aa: CASEGRRVNTEAFF

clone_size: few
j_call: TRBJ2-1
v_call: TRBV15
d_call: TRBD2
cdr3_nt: TGTGCCACCAGCAGTTTCCCAGGTAATCCTCCTCTAGCGGGGTCCTACAATGAGCAGTTCTTC
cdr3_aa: CATSSFPGNPPLAGSYNEQFF

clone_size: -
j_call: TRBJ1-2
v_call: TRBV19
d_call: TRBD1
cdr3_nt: TGTGCCAGCAAAACCCCGGGACAGGGGGCCTACACCTTC
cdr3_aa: CASKTPGQGAYTF

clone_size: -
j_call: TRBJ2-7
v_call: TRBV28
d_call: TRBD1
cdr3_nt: TGTGCCAGCAGTAAAAATCCGGGACAGGGTTCCTACGAGCAGTACTTC
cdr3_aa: CASSKNPGQGSYEQYF

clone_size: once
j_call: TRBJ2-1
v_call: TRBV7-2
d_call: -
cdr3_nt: TGTGCCAGTACACCGGCGGTCTCCAGCTACAATGAGCAGTTCTTC
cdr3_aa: CASTPAVSSYNEQFF

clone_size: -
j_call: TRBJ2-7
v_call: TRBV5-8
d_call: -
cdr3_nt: TGTGCCAGCAGCTTAAACAGGGACCTATACGAGCAGTACTTC
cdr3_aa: CASSLNRDLYEQYF

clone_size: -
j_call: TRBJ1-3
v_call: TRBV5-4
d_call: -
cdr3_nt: TGTGCCAGCAGCTTGGACGTCGTTCACTCTGGAAACACCATATATTTT
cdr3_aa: CASSLDVVHSGNTIYF

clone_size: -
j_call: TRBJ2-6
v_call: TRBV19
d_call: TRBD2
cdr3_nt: TGTGCCAGTAGTAGCGGGAGAATCGGCTCTGGGGCCAACGTCCTGACTTTC
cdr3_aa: CASSSGRIGSGANVLTF

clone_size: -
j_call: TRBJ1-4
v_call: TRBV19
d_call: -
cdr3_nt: TGTGCCAGTAGTATATTGGGGGGCGTCAACTCGGAAAAACTGTTTTTT
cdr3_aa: CASSILGGVNSEKLFF

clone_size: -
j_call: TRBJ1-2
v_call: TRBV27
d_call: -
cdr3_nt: TGTGCCAGCAGCCCGGACTTCTTGGGTCGTCTTTATGGCTACACCTTC
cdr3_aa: CASSPDFLGRLYGYTF

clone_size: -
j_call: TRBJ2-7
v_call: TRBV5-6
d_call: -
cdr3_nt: TGTGCCAGCAGCCTGGGGAAAGGGGGAGGGCAGTACTTC
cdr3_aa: CASSLGKGGGQYF

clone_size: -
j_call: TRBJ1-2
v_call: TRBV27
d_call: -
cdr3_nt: TGTGCCAGCAGTTTGGGGGGACGGGGCTACACCTTC
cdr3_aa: CASSLGGRGYTF

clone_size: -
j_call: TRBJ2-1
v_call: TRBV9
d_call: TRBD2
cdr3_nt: TGTGCCAGCAGCCCTTGGACTAGCGGGAGGGCCTACAATGAGCAGTTCTTC
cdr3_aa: CASSPWTSGRAYNEQFF

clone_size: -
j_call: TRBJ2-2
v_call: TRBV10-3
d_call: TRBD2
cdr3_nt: TGTGCCATCAGTGAACTAGCGGAGACGAACACCGGGGAGCTGTTTTTT
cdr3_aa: CAISELAETNTGELFF

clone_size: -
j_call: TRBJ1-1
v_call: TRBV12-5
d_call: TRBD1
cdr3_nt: TGTGCTAGTGTTAGGACAGGAAGCATGAACACTGAAGCTTTCTTT
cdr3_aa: CASVRTGSMNTEAFF

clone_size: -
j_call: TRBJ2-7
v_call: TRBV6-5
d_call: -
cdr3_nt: TGTGCCAGCAGTTACGGGGAGACAGCTTACTACGAGCAGTACTTC
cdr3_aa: CASSYGETAYYEQYF

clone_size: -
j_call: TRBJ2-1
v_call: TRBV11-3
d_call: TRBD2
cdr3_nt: TGTGCCAGCAGCCCAGGACTAGCGGGGGCCAGAGGTCGGCAGTTCTTC
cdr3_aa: CASSPGLAGARGRQFF

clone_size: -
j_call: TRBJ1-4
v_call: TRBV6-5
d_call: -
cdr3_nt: TGTGCCAGCAGTTTAGGGGACCGATCTAATGAAAAACTGTTTTTT
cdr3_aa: CASSLGDRSNEKLFF

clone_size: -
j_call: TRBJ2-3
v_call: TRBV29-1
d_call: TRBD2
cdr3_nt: TGCAGCGTTGGGACGAGCTGGCGGGAGGAAACAGATACGCAGTATTTT
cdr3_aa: CSVGTSWREETDTQYF

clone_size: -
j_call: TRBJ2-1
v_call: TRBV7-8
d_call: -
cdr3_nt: TGTGCCAGCAGCCCAAGGGCGCGATCGTACAATGAGCAGTTCTTC
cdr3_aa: CASSPRARSYNEQFF

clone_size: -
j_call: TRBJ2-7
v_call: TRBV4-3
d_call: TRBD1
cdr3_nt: TGCGCCAGCAGCCAAGAAGGGGACAGGGCCTACGAGCAGTACTTC
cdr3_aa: CASSQEGDRAYEQYF

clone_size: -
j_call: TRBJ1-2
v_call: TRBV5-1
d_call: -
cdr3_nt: TGCGCCAGCAGCTTGGACGAAGGTGGCTACACCTTC
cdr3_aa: CASSLDEGGYTF

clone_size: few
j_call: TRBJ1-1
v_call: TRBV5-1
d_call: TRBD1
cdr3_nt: TGCGCCAGCAGCTTGCGGGACAGGTCCTCTGAAGCTTTCTTT
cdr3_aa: CASSLRDRSSEAFF

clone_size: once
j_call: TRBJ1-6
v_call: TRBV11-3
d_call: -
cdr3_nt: TGTGCCAGCAGCTTTGGGACGGTGAATTCACCCCTCCACTTT
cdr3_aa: CASSFGTVNSPLHF

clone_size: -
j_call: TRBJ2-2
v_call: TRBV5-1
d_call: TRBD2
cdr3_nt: TGCGCCAGCAGCTTACTCCCCTTGGCGGGACTAGCTCCCAACACCGGGGAGCTGTTTTTT
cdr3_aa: CASSLLPLAGLAPNTGELFF

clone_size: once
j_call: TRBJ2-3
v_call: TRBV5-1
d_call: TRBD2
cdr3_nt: TGCGCCAGCAGCTTGGTGACTAGCGGGAGAATTGGGACATGGGGACAGTATTTT
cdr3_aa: CASSLVTSGRIGTWGQYF

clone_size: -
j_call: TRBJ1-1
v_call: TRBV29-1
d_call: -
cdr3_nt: TGCAGCGTTGGGGCCCCGACGGCGACGGCGGCTTTCTTT
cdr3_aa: CSVGAPTATAAFF

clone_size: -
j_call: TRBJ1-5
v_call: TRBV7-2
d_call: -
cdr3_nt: TGTGCCAGCAGCTTAGAACCCAGGGGTCGCAATCAGCCCCAGCATTTT
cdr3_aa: CASSLEPRGRNQPQHF

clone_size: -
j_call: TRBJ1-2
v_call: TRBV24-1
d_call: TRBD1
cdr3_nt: TGTGCCACCAGTGACCACGACAGGGACTATGGCTACACCTTC
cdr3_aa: CATSDHDRDYGYTF

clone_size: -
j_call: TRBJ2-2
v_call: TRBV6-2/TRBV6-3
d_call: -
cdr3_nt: TGTGCCAGCAGTTACTCTGGACGGGAGCTGTTTTTT
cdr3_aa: CASSYSGRELFF

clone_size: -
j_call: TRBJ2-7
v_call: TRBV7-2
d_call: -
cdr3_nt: TGTGCCAGCAGCTTAGTGACGGGGGCGCCTTACGAGCAGTACTTC
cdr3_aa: CASSLVTGAPYEQYF

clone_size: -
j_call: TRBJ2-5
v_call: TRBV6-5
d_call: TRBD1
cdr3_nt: TGTGCCAGCAGTTACCTGGGACAGGGCGGCCCAGAGACCCAGTACTTC
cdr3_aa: CASSYLGQGGPETQYF

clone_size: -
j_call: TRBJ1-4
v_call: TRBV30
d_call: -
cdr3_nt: TGTGCCTGGAGTGTTACTAATGAAAAACTGTTTTTT
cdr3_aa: CAWSVTNEKLFF